Sequencing of this T cell receptor beta chain was carried out in a study of OX40 agonist ivuxolimab in advanced cancers. The germline V and J ends were trimmed by 4 bases and 5 bases, with 6 bases remaining between them. Germline V gives CDR1 GTSNPN, CDR2 SVGIG (reference sequence). This CDR3 has 11 amino acids. Generated by immunoSEQ multiplex PCR, the TCRdb table keeps only in-frame clones and is missing some. The sample has under 50,000 clones, 92% seen once. The genes are TRBV30 and TRBJ2-4; unclear D gene. The sequencing used CD4+ or CD8+ T cells sorted from blood, collected in a trial of the OX40 agonist ivuxolimab. The sequence derives from an adult with an advanced solid tumor such as melanoma, head and neck, liver or kidney cancer. The CDR3 DNA follows: TGTGCCTGGATGACGGAAAACATTCAGTACTTC. This encodes CAWMTENIQYF.